This T cell receptor beta chain is from a study of vaccination and CD4 T cells after COVID-19. Sample treatment: roughly 10-day PBMC culture with coronavirus spike peptide pools or control peptides (ViraFEST assay). The unexposed donor gave CD4+ T cells before the COVID-19 pandemic (2011-2018). There are a few counts of this clonotype. Antigen: not known. An Oncomine TCR Beta short-read assay was used to sequence the DNA from cultured CD4+ T cells. In this case, cultured CD4+ T cells provided the extracted genomic DNA. TCRdb ran MiXCR on the PCR reads and lists one entry per CDR3 protein. The sample lists about 7,400 distinct CDR3 sequences, around 53% seen once, with around 17% in the top ten. This clonotype originated in a human donor in good health. Sequencing was carried out using CD4+ T cells from blood, cultured in vitro.

The CDR3 protein is CASSYAQGRSPLHF. DNA for the CDR3: TGTGCCAGCAGTTACGCGCAGGGGCGTTCACCCCTCCACTTT. V is TRBV6-5 and J is TRBJ1-6; D is perhaps TRBD1 (6 bases). Germline loops: CDR1 MNHEY, CDR2 SVGAGI. V was clipped by 2 bases and J by 9 bases, with 11 bases between them. CDR3 size: 14 residues.